This TCR beta chain was obtained from a study of blood T cell repertoires in COVID-19. Overall study context: In each case, the material was cDNA or gDNA derived from T cells, B-cell-depleted T cells, or PBMCs.

Assay: immunoSEQ multiplex PCR; the TCRdb copy retains only in-frame clones and omits some. This sample has a few hundred thousand clones; 65% to 90% occur once, and the top ten carry 4.4%. The sequence was obtained from a man in his forties or fifties with acute or convalescent COVID-19. The sequencing sample was made of peripheral blood.

For the CDR3, the DNA is TGTGCCAGCTCACCAACAGGGGCCTCCTACAATGAGCAGTTCTTC. Its translation: CASSPTGASYNEQFF. V usage is TRBV18 and J usage is TRBJ2-1, with 7 bases identical to TRBD1. This CDR3 has 15 residues. With 2 bases clipped from V and 0 bases from J, the junction kept 1 base outside the gene matches. From germline, CDR1 is KGHSH and CDR2 LQKENI.